Listed below are T cell receptor beta chains from one sample, sequenced in a study of blood T cell repertoires in COVID-19. Profiled with immunoSEQ multiplex PCR; TCRdb holds only in-frame clones, not every one. The profile shows 100,000 to 150,000 clones, 85% to 90% of them singletons. Sequenced: peripheral blood. These receptor sequences come from a human donor in a cohort sampled during active COVID-19. The conserved cysteine and the conserved F or W are not part of the CDR3 here.

TRBV28,ASSELAGSSYEQY
TRBV2,ASSDDSYEQY
TRBV18,ASSPAHSYNEQF
TRBV25-1,ASSEYVTGGQEQY
TRBV2,ASSRDTAKNIQY
TRBV4-1,ASSQDSSGGYGYT
TRBV10-1,ASALSSYEQY
TRBV10-3,AISELGLVYEQY
TRBV3-1/TRBV3-2,ASSPSGMLGELF
TRBV5-6,ASSEFSYEQY
TRBV5-1,ASSIGLAGGPDTQY
TRBV25-1,ASSAHRLRGSGSNEQY
TRBV2,ASSDSRITANEKLF
TRBV3-1/TRBV3-2,ASSPGQGNFNEQY
TRBV5-1,ASSLRQGLVTQY
TRBV30,AWSSYGGLDNSPLH
TRBV4-1,ASSQEGQGIYEQY
TRBV9,ASSVGSGTEAF
TRBV9,ASRGTSGMSEQF
TRBV27,ASSQDFRTDTQY
TRBV2,ASSETSYEQY
TRBV5-1,ASSLERWGRVDTQY
TRBV7-9,ASSLPQGAQYNEQF
TRBV9,ASSVEAEPGYNEQF
TRBV18,ASSETGQSFGTEAF
TRBV5-1,ASSTLESGELF
TRBV7-9,ASSRDLGSGNTIY
TRBV29-1,SVEDGASGVREQF
TRBV2,ASNVAGGTDTQY
TRBV3-1/TRBV3-2,ASSQDPLATYNEQF
TRBV3-1/TRBV3-2,ASSPRGETRSSGANVLT
TRBV6-5,ASGTGGDQETQY
TRBV12-5,ASGLAFTEAF
TRBV6-6,ASRSHQRGADTQY
TRBV30,AWNQGSGGYGYT